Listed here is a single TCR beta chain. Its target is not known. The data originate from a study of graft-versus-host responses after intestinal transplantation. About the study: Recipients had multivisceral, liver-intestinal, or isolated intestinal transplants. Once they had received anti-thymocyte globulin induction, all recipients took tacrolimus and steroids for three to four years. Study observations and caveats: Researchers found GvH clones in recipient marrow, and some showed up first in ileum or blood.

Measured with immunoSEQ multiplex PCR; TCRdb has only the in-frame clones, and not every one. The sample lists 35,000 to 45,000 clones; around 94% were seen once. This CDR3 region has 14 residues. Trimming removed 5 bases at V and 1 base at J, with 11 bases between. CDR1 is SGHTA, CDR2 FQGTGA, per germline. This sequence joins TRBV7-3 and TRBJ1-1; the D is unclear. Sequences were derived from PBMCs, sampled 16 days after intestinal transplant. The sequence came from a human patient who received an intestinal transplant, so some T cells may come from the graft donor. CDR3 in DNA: TGTGCCAGCAGCCTCAAAGCCCCGAACACTGAAGCTTTCTTT. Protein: CASSLKAPNTEAFF. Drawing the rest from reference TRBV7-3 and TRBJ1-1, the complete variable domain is GAGVSQTPSNKVTEKGKYVELRCDPISGHTALYWYRQSLGQGPEFLIYFQGTGAADDSGLPNDRFFAVRPEGSVSTLKIQRTERGDSAVYLCASSLKAPNTEAFFGQGTRLTVV.